The following is a T cell receptor beta chain sequence with its context. The record originates from a study of blood T cell repertoires in COVID-19. The assay was immunoSEQ multiplex PCR, and TCRdb's table has in-frame clones only and misses some. The table records a few hundred thousand clones, 75% to 90% of them present only once. Germline CDR1 SEHNR, CDR2 FQNEAQ (reference sequence). CDR3 length equals 12 residues. Trimming stripped 3 bases from V and 4 bases from J, with 6 bases between. This chain joins TRBV7-9 and TRBJ1-2, with unresolved D. The TCR sequence derives from a woman between 40 and 50 years old who had recovered from COVID-19. The sequenced sample consisted of PBMCs or T cells enriched from blood (not recorded which). The chain's CDR3 is CASSLHTYGYTF. The CDR3, as DNA: TGTGCCAGCAGCTTGCACACCTATGGCTACACCTTC. The complete variable domain, with remaining parts taken from reference TRBV7-9 and TRBJ1-2, reads DTGVSQNPRHKITKRGQNVTFRCDPISEHNRLYWYRQTLGQGPEFLTYFQNEAQLEKSRLLSDRFSAERPKGSFSTLEIQRTEQGDSAMYLCASSLHTYGYTFGSGTRLTVV.